Listed here are 26 T cell receptor beta chains from one sample, sequenced in a study of T cell responses to AZD1222 COVID-19 vaccine. Clones were sequenced by immunoSEQ multiplex PCR, and TCRdb holds only the in-frame ones, with some missing. The sample gives 130,000 or so clones, more than 85% of which show up once; around 10% is in the top ten. This sample comprised peripheral blood, obtained on day 0 of MenACWY control vaccination. These TCRs come from an adult in good health.

The CDR3 spells CASSQDRDPGNTIYF. The DNA for the CDR3 is TGTGCCAGCAGCCAAGACAGGGACCCTGGAAACACCATATATTTT. The genes are TRBV7-6 and TRBJ1-3, with 7 bases lining up with TRBD1. CDR3 length: 15 amino acids. V trimming: 5 bases; J trimming: 2 bases; junction bases outside the gene matches: 6. CDR1 and CDR2 (germline): SGHVS, FNYEAQ. Based on the CDR3 plus reference TRBV7-6 and TRBJ1-3, the full variable domain is GAGVSQSPRYKVTKRGQDVALRCDPISGHVSLYWYRQALGQGPEFLTYFNYEAQQDKSGLPNDRFSAERPEGSISTLTIQRTEQRDSAMYRCASSQDRDPGNTIYFGEGSWLTVV.

This rearrangement joins TRBV18 to TRBJ2-1, with TRBD2 matching over 7 bases. V lost 2 bases and J lost 9; bases outside the gene matches: 4. CDR1 and CDR2 (germline): KGHSH, LQKENI. CDR3 length: 13 residues. The CDR3 region is CASSPLGGFEQFF. CDR3 bases: TGTGCCAGCTCACCATTGGGGGGGTTTGAGCAGTTCTTC.

The rearrangement joins TRBV27 to TRBJ2-7; 7 positions agree with TRBD2. The germline V gene encodes CDR1 MNHEY and CDR2 SMNVEV (reference sequence). CDR3 length equals 14 residues. Losses at the gene ends were 6 bases for V and 3 bases for J; bases not matched to a gene: 8. CDR3 protein: CASRSGGSLYEQYF. The CDR3 nucleotides read TGTGCCAGCAGATCAGGCGGGAGCCTCTACGAGCAGTACTTC.

The V call is TRBV27, the J call TRBJ2-7, with 8 positions matching TRBD2. Germline CDR1 MNHEY, CDR2 SMNVEV (reference sequence). This CDR3 is built from 15 residues. V lost 1 base and J lost 5; bases outside the gene matches: 7. CDR3 loop: CASSLLASGSNEQYF. CDR3 sequence (DNA): TGTGCCAGCAGTTTATTAGCTAGCGGGTCGAACGAGCAGTACTTC.

The count of this clone is one. The chain recombines TRBV19 with TRBJ1-2; D may be TRBD1 (6 bases). The CDR3 has 13 amino acids. V was shortened by 4 bases and J by 7 bases, with 13 bases between the two germline ends. Per the germline V gene, CDR1 is LNHDA and CDR2 is SQIVND (reference sequence). The CDR3 DNA reads TGTGCCAGTAGTAACCGACAGGCTGGTGGCTACACCTTC. As protein: CASSNRQAGGYTF.

This chain joins TRBV10-3 and TRBJ2-7; weak D call: TRBD2 (7 bases). V lost 6 bases to trimming and J lost 0 bases, with 18 bases between them. In germline, CDR1 is ENHRY, CDR2 SYGVKD. The CDR3 covers 16 residues. This CDR3 reads CAISQGGGGSSYEQYF. CDR3 bases: TGTGCCATCAGCCAAGGGGGGGGCGGGAGCTCCTACGAGCAGTACTTC.

The CDR3 spells CASSDVGSGANVLTF. The CDR3 DNA follows: TGTGCCAGCAGTGATGTGGGGTCTGGGGCCAACGTCCTGACTTTC. The chain employs TRBV6-1 and TRBJ2-6; unclear D gene. The CDR3 has 15 amino acids. The germline V and J ends were trimmed by 3 bases and 1 base, with 7 bases remaining between them. Germline V CDR1 and CDR2: MNHNS, SASEGT.

The genes are TRBV9 and TRBJ1-2; 9 nucleotides match TRBD1. CDR3 length: 15 amino acids. The J segment lost 4 bases and the V segment lost 0 bases, leaving 4 bases of the junction unmatched. Germline V lookup: CDR1 SGDLS, CDR2 YYNGEE. DNA of the CDR3: TGTGCCAGCAGCGTAGTCGGGGACAGGGCCTATGGCTACACCTTC. Amino acid sequence: CASSVVGDRAYGYTF.

This clone was recorded only once. The chain uses TRBV11-3 and TRBJ1-6; maybe TRBD1 (6 bases). This CDR3 contains 15 residues. Looked up from germline, CDR1 is SGHNT and CDR2 is YENEEA. Between the trimmed V and J ends, which lost 1 base and 9 bases, there was a span of 13 bases. As DNA, the CDR3 is TGTGCCAGCAGCTTAGCGGCAGGGGTGGGTTCACCCCTCCACTTT. This translates into CASSLAAGVGSPLHF.

The chain couples TRBV7-9 to TRBJ1-1, with D uncertain. V dropped 5 bases and J dropped 7 bases, with 14 bases sitting between them. The CDR3 runs 13 residues. CDR1 and CDR2 (germline): SEHNR, FQNEAQ (reference sequence). CDR3 nucleotide sequence: TGTGCCAGCAGCCCGATTGGGGAAAATGAAGCTTTCTTT. Translation: CASSPIGENEAFF.

V usage is TRBV6-5 and J usage is TRBJ2-7, with 10 positions matching TRBD2. This CDR3 region has 16 residues. The junction had 6 bases not matched to a gene; V was cut back by 0 bases and J by 4 bases. Germline V gives CDR1 MNHEY, CDR2 SVGAGI. The CDR3 DNA reads as TGTGCCAGCAGTTACTCGATGGCTAGCGGGAGTTACGAGCAGTACTTC. Translated: CASSYSMASGSYEQYF.

The chain links TRBV6-2 or TRBV6-3 to TRBJ1-3; D gene unclear. V lost 6 bases, J lost 0 bases, and 12 bases lay in between. The CDR3 is made up of 15 amino acids. From germline, CDR1 is MNHEY and CDR2 SVGEGT. This chain's CDR3 is CASSEGGYSGNTIYF. In DNA, the CDR3 is TGTGCCAGCAGCGAAGGCGGTTACTCTGGAAACACCATATATTTT.

The chain carries TRBV6-2 or TRBV6-3 and TRBJ2-7; 8 positions agree with TRBD1. The CDR3 is made up of 15 amino acids. The junction had 14 bases not matched to a gene; V was cut back by 7 bases and J by 6 bases. Germline CDR1 reads MNHEY; CDR2 reads SVGEGT. The CDR3 sequence: CASTPHQGADGEQYF. As DNA, the CDR3 is TGTGCCAGCACCCCCCATCAGGGGGCTGATGGCGAGCAGTACTTC.

This clone has a handful of counts. For the CDR3, the DNA is TGTGCCAGCAGCCAAGAAAGGCGGGGTGCCCAGTACTTC. Translated: CASSQERRGAQYF. This sequence joins TRBV3-1 (or the pseudogene TRBV3-2) and TRBJ2-5; D is perhaps TRBD2 (6 bases). Per germline, CDR1 LGHDT and CDR2 YNNKEL (reference sequence). Between the trimmed V and J ends, which lost 0 bases and 9 bases, there was a span of 11 bases. This CDR3 comprises 13 residues.

This clone was picked up one time. This chain uses TRBV6-5 with TRBJ2-7, with D tentatively TRBD2 (5 bases). V was cut by 0 bases and J by 4 bases, with 10 bases left in between. The CDR3 sequence is 14 residues long. Germline V CDR1 and CDR2: MNHEY, SVGAGI. CDR3 sequence: CASSYSGKRYEQYF. The CDR3 DNA is TGTGCCAGCAGTTACTCCGGGAAGAGGTACGAGCAGTACTTC.

The chain is built from TRBV5-1 and TRBJ2-5; TRBD1 aligns across 7 bases. CDR3 length equals 13 residues. Germline V CDR1 and CDR2: SGHRS, YFSETQ. Losses at the gene ends were 4 bases for V and 3 bases for J; bases not matched to a gene: 3. The CDR3, as DNA: TGCGCCAGCAGCAACAGGGGAGAAGAGACCCAGTACTTC. It codes for CASSNRGEETQYF.

This chain uses TRBV5-1 with TRBJ2-1; 7 bases line up with TRBD1. The trim removed 7 bases at V and 3 bases at J, leaving 7 bases unmatched. This CDR3 is built from 14 residues. CDR1 and CDR2 (germline): SGHRS, YFSETQ. DNA of the CDR3: TGCGCCAGCGGCGACAGGGTGGACTACAATGAGCAGTTCTTC. Translating gives CASGDRVDYNEQFF.

In this sample, this clone turned up a few times. The chain carries TRBV7-6 and TRBJ1-1, with D possibly matching TRBD1 (6 bases). Trimming pared 1 base from V and 3 bases from J, leaving 15 bases between. The germline V gene encodes CDR1 SGHVS and CDR2 FNYEAQ. This CDR3 comprises 16 residues. CDR3 in amino acids: CASSLDLTGSDTEAFF. CDR3 in DNA: TGTGCCAGCAGCTTAGACCTAACAGGGTCGGACACTGAAGCTTTCTTT.

The V gene is TRBV11-1, the J gene TRBJ1-1; TRBD1 agrees at 8 bases. CDR1 SGHAT and CDR2 FQDESV come from the germline V gene (reference sequence). CDR3 size: 14 residues. Unmatched junction bases numbered 4, after V lost 3 bases and J lost 4 bases. DNA for the CDR3: TGTGCCAGCAGCTTGGGTCAGGGGGCCACTGAAGCTTTCTTT. It codes for CASSLGQGATEAFF.

The chain couples TRBV11-3 to TRBJ2-5; D might be TRBD2 (5 bases). The CDR3 covers 14 residues. V was trimmed by 0 bases and J by 4 bases, leaving 9 bases between them. Germline lookup yields CDR1 SGHNT and CDR2 YENEEA. The CDR3: CASSLDRRLETQYF. CDR3 nucleotide sequence: TGTGCCAGCAGCTTAGATCGGAGGCTAGAGACCCAGTACTTC.

The chain has TRBV27 and TRBJ1-2; D may be TRBD1 (6 bases). Trimming removed 8 bases from V and 4 bases from J, with 17 bases in between. Germline V gene data show CDR1 as MNHEY and CDR2 as SMNVEV (reference sequence). This CDR3 has 14 residues. CDR3 region: CASSRGQEGYGYTF. DNA of the CDR3: TGTGCCAGCTCACGGGGGCAGGAGGGCTATGGCTACACCTTC.

The rearrangement joins TRBV11-2 to TRBJ2-1, with 7 nucleotides matching TRBD2. V shed 5 bases and J 5 bases; nucleotides not matched to a gene: 9. The CDR3 runs 15 residues. Germline V gives CDR1 SGHAT, CDR2 FQNNGV. The CDR3 sequence: CASSTTGTTHNEQFF. CDR3 in DNA: TGTGCCAGCAGCACTACCGGGACTACGCACAATGAGCAGTTCTTC.

In its sample, this clone was seen once. The V gene is TRBV30, the J gene TRBJ1-6; the match to TRBD1 covers 12 bases. V was clipped by 0 bases and J by 12 bases; unmatched bases: 21. The CDR3 is 20 amino acids. Germline assignment: CDR1 GTSNPN and CDR2 SVGIG (reference sequence). The CDR3 loop is CAWSVQRGTGGVGLVKPLHF. CDR3 DNA sequence: TGTGCCTGGAGTGTACAAAGGGGGACAGGGGGCGTCGGACTGGTAAAACCCCTCCACTTT. Combining the CDR3 with reference TRBV30 and TRBJ1-6 gives the whole variable domain SQTIHQWPATLVQPVGSPLSLECTVEGTSNPNLYWYRQAAGRGLQLLFYSVGIGQISSEVPQNLSASRPQDRQFILSSKKLLLSDSGFYLCAWSVQRGTGGVGLVKPLHFGNGTRLTVT.

CDR3 DNA: TGCGCCAGCAATACCGGGACAGGGGGCTTAGAGACCCAGTACTTC. Protein sequence: CASNTGTGGLETQYF. J is TRBJ2-5 and V is TRBV10-2; 12 positions agree with TRBD1. Germline CDR1 WSHSY, CDR2 SAAADI. The length of the CDR3 is 15 residues. The V gene end was trimmed by 7 bases and the J gene end by 4 bases; junction bases not matched to a gene: 7.

The chain employs TRBV30 and TRBJ1-1; no clear D gene. Germline CDR1 and CDR2: GTSNPN and SVGIG (reference sequence). The CDR3 contains 12 residues. Trimming shortened V by 2 bases and J by 7 bases, and 11 bases separated the two germline ends. The CDR3 loop reads CAWSPSEGEAFF. The CDR3 DNA reads as TGTGCCTGGAGTCCCTCGGAGGGTGAAGCTTTCTTT.

This clone came up a few times. The chain is built from TRBV20-1 and TRBJ2-7; no clear D. Trimming removed 3 bases from V and 4 bases from J, with 13 bases in between. The CDR3 covers 13 residues. Germline loops: CDR1 DFQATT, CDR2 SNEGSKA (reference sequence). Written as DNA, the CDR3 is TGCAGTGCTAGTCATGGTGAGGAATACGAGCAGTACTTC. Protein product: CSASHGEEYEQYF.